This T cell receptor (beta chain) was recorded in a study of T cells after yellow fever vaccination. Study results and caveats: Researchers noted that a small share of clonotypes showed up in both CD4 and CD8 compartments. At around 96% for CD4 and over 80% for CD8, most primary-vaccination clones showed up again after the booster. Contamination of FACS-sorted repertoires by abundant clonotypes from the bulk population could occur.

As TCR cDNA was made by 5'RACE template switching, a universal primer site and UMIs were added. MiXCR, applied by TCRdb to the 5' RACE reads, yields one record per CDR3 protein. Among under 300,000 distinct CDR3 sequences listed, 10% to 15% were seen once. The V and J ends lost 3 bases and 0 bases respectively, with 12 bases between them. This CDR3 comprises 16 residues. Comments on this clonotype: Its cognate antigen is unknown.

The clonotype comes from a man younger than 45 who received the YFV17D yellow fever vaccine. The specimen was CD4+ T cells sorted from PBMCs, collected 45 days after the yellow fever booster vaccination. The chain has TRBV12-3 or TRBV12-4 and TRBJ2-1; D remains unclear. DNA for the CDR3: TGTGCCAGCAGTTTCAAGTCTCCGAGCTCCTACAATGAGCAGTTCTTC. It translates to CASSFKSPSSYNEQFF.